This is a list of T cell receptor beta chains from one sample in a study of naive and memory T cell subsets. Via MiXCR, TCRdb re-called the UMI-ligation and nested PCR reads, giving one row per CDR3 protein. The sample has about 90,000 distinct CDR3 sequences, approximately 6.5% seen once; the top ten hold 1.6%. The sequenced sample was central memory CD4+ T cells from blood. These receptors were obtained from a human donor in good health. Each CDR3 is given with its conserved first and last residue. Each record gives: clone size, J gene, D gene, V gene, CDR3 protein, CDR3 DNA. A D gene is named only where the DNA matches it firmly. Size is stated for part of the rows, as once, few or many counts, or as a class when the clone is expanded.

>many|TRBJ2-1|TRBD1|TRBV6-2/TRBV6-3
CASSPGTGSGTYNEQFF
TGTGCCAGTTCTCCCGGGACAGGGTCGGGGACCTACAATGAGCAGTTCTTC
>-|TRBJ2-2|TRBD1|TRBV6-5
CATRKGAAGELFF
TGTGCCACGAGAAAGGGGGCGGCCGGGGAGCTGTTTTTT
>few|TRBJ2-6|-|TRBV12-3/TRBV12-4
CASSRTVNLAGANVLTF
TGTGCCAGCAGTAGGACCGTTAATCTTGCTGGGGCCAACGTCCTGACTTTC
>many|TRBJ2-1|-|TRBV7-7
CASSPLGSSYNEQFF
TGTGCTAGCAGCCCCTTAGGGAGCTCCTACAATGAGCAGTTCTTC
>-|TRBJ2-2|-|TRBV30
CAWSGRVTGELFF
TGTGCCTGGAGTGGGCGAGTCACCGGGGAGCTGTTTTTT
>few|TRBJ1-1|-|TRBV7-2
CASTYNRQYTEAFF
TGTGCCAGCACCTATAACAGGCAGTACACTGAAGCTTTCTTT
>many|TRBJ2-3|-|TRBV12-3/TRBV12-4
CASSLRGDTQYF
TGTGCCAGCAGTTTAAGGGGTGATACGCAGTATTTT
>-|TRBJ2-7|TRBD1|TRBV4-1
CASSREYSGTGLSYEQYF
TGCGCCAGCAGCCGAGAATACTCCGGGACAGGGCTTTCCTACGAGCAGTACTTC
>-|TRBJ2-5|-|TRBV27
CASSMTRKETQYF
TGTGCCAGCAGTATGACTAGGAAAGAGACCCAGTACTTC
>many|TRBJ2-5|-|TRBV6-5
CASSYRSTGVRTQYF
TGTGCCAGCAGTTACAGAAGTACGGGGGTCAGGACCCAGTACTTC
>many|TRBJ2-4|TRBD1|TRBV15
CATSWDRGGPKNIQYF
TGTGCCACCAGCTGGGACAGGGGTGGTCCCAAAAACATTCAGTACTTC